The clone carrying this T cell receptor beta chain has a handful of counts. Its antigen remains unknown. cDNA libraries for TCR beta contained unique molecular identifiers. TCRdb re-derived calls from the PCR reads in MiXCR, one entry per CDR3 protein. The table has around 250,000 distinct CDR3 sequences, roughly a third seen once. This record comes from a study of post-analysis software for immune sequencing data. Looking at the study overall: Relapsing-remitting, secondary progressive and progressive-relapsing multiple sclerosis were all included among the disease courses.

Study-wide results and limits: Patients had higher frequencies than controls of roughly five TRBV segments, including TRBV5-6, TRBV5-1 and TRBV20-1. Multiple sclerosis patients had significantly lower normalized Chao1 diversity than controls.

J was trimmed by 4 bases and V by 4 bases; bases with no gene match: 6. The CDR3 totals 16 residues. Per germline, CDR1 KGHDR and CDR2 SFDVKD. The chain combines TRBV24-1 with TRBJ2-5; 12 nucleotides align to TRBD1. The sequence was obtained from a girl aged 5-17 years with multiple sclerosis. The specimen sequenced was blood. CDR3 protein: CATSDWGQGAGETQYF. CDR3 DNA sequence: TGTGCCACCAGTGACTGGGGACAGGGGGCCGGAGAGACCCAGTACTTC.